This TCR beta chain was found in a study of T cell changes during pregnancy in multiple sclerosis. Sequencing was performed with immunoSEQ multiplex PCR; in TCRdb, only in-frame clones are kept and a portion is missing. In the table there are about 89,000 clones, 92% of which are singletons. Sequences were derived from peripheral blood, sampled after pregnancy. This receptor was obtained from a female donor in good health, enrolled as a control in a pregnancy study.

Written as DNA, the CDR3 is TGTGCCAGCGGGGAACAGGGTGTCCCCGGGGAGCTGTTTTTT. This encodes CASGEQGVPGELFF. The chain employs TRBV2 and TRBJ2-2; TRBD1 might be the D (6 bases). V was clipped by 8 bases and J by 6 bases, with 16 bases between them. Germline CDR1 is SNHLY and CDR2 is FYNNEI. The CDR3 covers 14 residues.